The clone carrying this T cell receptor beta chain was detected once. This sample was included in a study of blood T cell repertoires in COVID-19. For the study at large: Acute and convalescent COVID-19 samples came from the United States, Italy and Spain. From T cells, B-cell-depleted T cells, or PBMCs came the material, which was cDNA or gDNA.

Per the original data handling: Quantification of nucleated cells was approximated via reference gene primer amplification. Some clones are missing from TCRdb's copy, which holds only in-frame ones; the method was immunoSEQ multiplex PCR. V and J calls plus clone size are reproduced from that table; the DNA served to infer D and trimming. Here the sample spans under 300,000 clones, 92% being singletons. The TCR was taken from a man between 25 and 39 years old with COVID-19, enrolled during active disease. The sample comprised peripheral blood.

Here the CDR3 reads CASSLDSGRTDTQYF. DNA for the CDR3: TGTGCCAGCAGCTTGGATAGCGGCCGCACAGATACGCAGTATTTT. This chain joins TRBV5-6 and TRBJ2-3; possible D gene TRBD2, 6 bases. In germline, CDR1 is SGHDT, CDR2 YYEEEE. Trimming removed 0 bases from V and 1 base from J, with 9 bases in between. The CDR3 sequence is 15 residues long.